The 20 T cell receptor beta chains reported below all come from one sample, sequenced in a study of T cell responses to AZD1222 COVID-19 vaccine. The protocol was immunoSEQ multiplex PCR, while the TCRdb copy is restricted to in-frame clones and leaves out a portion. The sample holds around 110,000 clones, about 91% seen once. This sample comprised peripheral blood, obtained on day 0 of AZD1222 vaccination. These receptors originate from an adult in good health.

The gene calls are TRBV19 and TRBJ1-3; 8 nucleotides line up with TRBD1. The germline V gene has CDR1 LNHDA and CDR2 SQIVND (reference sequence). This CDR3 region has 15 residues. J gave up 2 bases and V 6 bases, and 6 bases lay outside the gene matches. This CDR3 reads CASREGTGAGNTIYF. The CDR3 nucleotides are TGTGCCAGTAGGGAAGGGACAGGCGCTGGAAACACCATATATTTT.

This rearrangement joins TRBV4-2 to TRBJ1-3, with D uncertain. This CDR3 contains 19 residues. Germline V lookup: CDR1 LGHNA, CDR2 YNFKEQ. The V end was cut by 0 bases, the J end by 0 bases, with 18 bases between. CDR3: CASSQEHAAGLFSGNTIYF. The CDR3 bases are TGTGCCAGCAGCCAAGAGCATGCGGCAGGACTTTTCTCTGGAAACACCATATATTTT.

The genes are TRBV7-9 and TRBJ1-3, with 7 nucleotides matching TRBD1. Germline values: CDR1 SEHNR, CDR2 FQNEAQ (reference sequence). V shed 4 bases, J shed 2 bases, and the junction held 5 bases outside the gene matches. CDR3 length equals 15 residues. CDR3 loop: CASSYGTGAGNTIYF. In DNA form, the CDR3 reads TGTGCCAGCAGCTATGGAACAGGGGCTGGAAACACCATATATTTT.

Remarks on this clone: The sample carries other DNA sequences with the same CDR3. The V and J genes are TRBV7-2 and TRBJ1-1; D is unclear. Germline V gives CDR1 SGHTA, CDR2 FQGNSA. The CDR3 is made up of 15 amino acids. Trimming removed 0 bases from V and 0 bases from J, with 8 bases in between. The DNA of the CDR3 is TGTGCCAGCAGCTTAGCGCCAGGAATGAACACTGAAGCTTTCTTT. Translation gives CASSLAPGMNTEAFF.

The V call is TRBV7-9, the J call TRBJ2-7, with 8 positions matching TRBD1. The CDR3 is 17 amino acids. Trimming removed 5 bases from V and 5 bases from J; junction bases left unmatched: 17. Germline CDR1 SEHNR, CDR2 FQNEAQ (reference sequence). CDR3 in amino acids: CASSKTWGTGGRHEQYF. CDR3 sequence (DNA): TGTGCCAGCAGCAAAACCTGGGGTACAGGGGGGCGCCACGAGCAGTACTTC. Variable domain in full (rest from reference TRBV7-9 and TRBJ2-7): DTGVSQNPRHKITKRGQNVTFRCDPISEHNRLYWYRQTLGQGPEFLTYFQNEAQLEKSRLLSDRFSAERPKGSFSTLEIQRTEQGDSAMYLCASSKTWGTGGRHEQYFGPGTRLTVT.

This sequence joins TRBV7-8 and TRBJ1-1, with unresolved D. V was clipped by 4 bases and J by 4 bases, with 16 bases between them. The CDR3 runs to 15 residues. CDR1 SGHVS and CDR2 FQNEAQ come from the germline V gene. The CDR3 bases are TGTGCCAGCAGCTGGGGTCGGGCGAGGGTCACTGAAGCTTTCTTT. It is translated as CASSWGRARVTEAFF.

The chain combines TRBV6-5 with TRBJ1-4, with D perhaps matching TRBD1 (5 bases). V was pared by 6 bases and J by 0 bases, with 11 bases between. The germline V gene encodes CDR1 MNHEY and CDR2 SVGAGI. The CDR3 runs to 15 residues. Here the CDR3 DNA reads TGTGCCAGCAGGAAAGACAGTTCAACTAATGAAAAACTGTTTTTT. It is translated as CASRKDSSTNEKLFF.

J is TRBJ2-5 and V is TRBV5-1; D not resolved. Per the germline V gene, CDR1 is SGHRS and CDR2 is YFSETQ. Trimming shortened V by 1 base and J by 4 bases, and 11 bases separated the two germline ends. CDR3 length: 14 residues. CDR3 sequence reads: CASSLQVARETQYF. In DNA form, the CDR3 reads TGCGCCAGCAGCTTGCAAGTGGCCAGAGAGACCCAGTACTTC.

The chain recombines TRBV6-6 with TRBJ1-1, with TRBD1 identical over 7 bases. With 2 bases clipped from V and 5 bases from J, the junction kept 2 bases outside the gene matches. The CDR3 covers 13 residues. Germline loops: CDR1 MNHNY, CDR2 SVGAGI (reference sequence). The CDR3 reads CASSYLQGTEAFF. CDR3 DNA sequence: TGTGCCAGCAGTTACCTACAGGGGACTGAAGCTTTCTTT.

Points on this clone: The sample carries other DNA sequences with the same CDR3. The chain is built from TRBV19 and TRBJ1-1, with 9 positions matching TRBD1. This CDR3 region has 13 residues. Trimming cost V 10 bases and J 0 bases; bases outside gene matches: 3. CDR1 is LNHDA, CDR2 SQIVND, per germline (reference sequence). Written as DNA, the CDR3 is TGTGCCACTAGGGACAGGGTGAACACTGAAGCTTTCTTT. Protein sequence: CATRDRVNTEAFF.

The rearrangement joins TRBV7-9 to TRBJ1-1; D possibly corresponds to TRBD1 (5 bases). The CDR3 totals 15 residues. CDR1 is SEHNR, CDR2 FQNEAQ, per germline (reference sequence). V lost 1 base to trimming and J lost 5 bases, with 14 bases between them. CDR3 protein: CASSLGLGVGTEAFF. CDR3 nucleotides: TGTGCCAGCAGCTTAGGGTTAGGGGTGGGTACTGAAGCTTTCTTT. The variable domain in full, with the rest retrieved from reference TRBV7-9 and TRBJ1-1, is DTGVSQNPRHKITKRGQNVTFRCDPISEHNRLYWYRQTLGQGPEFLTYFQNEAQLEKSRLLSDRFSAERPKGSFSTLEIQRTEQGDSAMYLCASSLGLGVGTEAFFGQGTRLTVV.

V usage is TRBV10-1 and J usage is TRBJ1-2, with D perhaps TRBD1 (5 bases). With 6 bases removed from V and 8 bases from J, the gap between germline ends came to 16 bases. Germline CDR1 is WNHNN and CDR2 is SYGVQD (reference sequence). The CDR3 runs 13 residues. CDR3 bases: TGCGCCAGCAGAGGGGCTTCCAGGCCGGGCTACACCTTC. This codes for CASRGASRPGYTF.

The chain joins TRBV7-2 to TRBJ1-3; 7 nucleotides line up with TRBD1. Germline V gene data show CDR1 as SGHTA and CDR2 as FQGNSA. Unmatched junction bases numbered 8, after V lost 2 bases and J lost 4 bases. This CDR3 has 16 amino acids. CDR3 sequence: CASSLLGGDKGNTIYF. CDR3 DNA: TGTGCCAGCAGCTTATTAGGGGGCGACAAGGGAAACACCATATATTTT.

This clone was seen a single time. The chain is built from TRBV6-5 and TRBJ2-5; D is tentatively TRBD1 or TRBD2 (5 bases each). Trimming stripped 0 bases from V and 5 bases from J, with 13 bases between. This CDR3 contains 15 residues. CDR1 MNHEY and CDR2 SVGAGI come from the germline V gene. As DNA, the CDR3 is TGTGCCAGCAGTTACTCGACGAGGGGCGGTGAGACCCAGTACTTC. Amino acids: CASSYSTRGGETQYF.

This clone is a singleton in its sample. J is TRBJ1-2 and V is TRBV2; 10 bases fit TRBD1. The CDR3 is 13 amino acids. Germline V gives CDR1 SNHLY, CDR2 FYNNEI. The ends lost 6 bases at V and 7 bases at J; junction bases unmatched: 5. This CDR3 is CASRSGTGAGYTF. CDR3 DNA: TGTGCCAGCAGGTCCGGGACAGGGGCTGGCTACACCTTC.

The chain links TRBV3-1 (or the pseudogene TRBV3-2) to TRBJ1-6; a weak D match, TRBD1 (6 bases). CDR3 length: 15 residues. Trimming cost V 1 base and J 10 bases, with 14 bases left between them. Germline assignment: CDR1 LGHDT and CDR2 YNNKEL (reference sequence). CDR3 coding DNA: TGTGCCAGCAGCCAAGCGGGGGGCGCCAGCTCACCCCTCCACTTT. It encodes CASSQAGGASSPLHF.

This chain joins TRBV24-1 and TRBJ1-2; D call uncertain. V lost 4 bases and J lost 2, with 10 bases in between. Germline values: CDR1 KGHDR, CDR2 SFDVKD. The CDR3 sequence is 14 residues long. The CDR3 bases are TGTGCCACCAGTGAGGGAGGAATAAACTATGGCTACACCTTC. Translated: CATSEGGINYGYTF.

This clone was seen just once. The chain is built from TRBV6-6 and TRBJ2-2; D is possibly TRBD2 (6 bases). The CDR3 has 15 amino acids. Trimming removed 5 bases at V and 3 bases at J, with 13 bases between. Germline V gives CDR1 MNHNY, CDR2 SVGAGI (reference sequence). This CDR3 is CASSQSGGDTGELFF. CDR3 nucleotides: TGTGCCAGCAGTCAGTCCGGGGGAGACACCGGGGAGCTGTTTTTT.

In this sample, this clone turned up once. This chain links TRBV6-5 with TRBJ2-5, with a possible D match to TRBD2 (6 bases). The CDR3 has 14 residues. Looked up from germline, CDR1 is MNHEY and CDR2 is SVGAGI. Trimming cost V 2 bases and J 4 bases, with 11 bases left between them. CDR3 nucleotide sequence: TGTGCCAGCAGTTACGGCGCGGGGTTAGAGACCCAGTACTTC. It translates to CASSYGAGLETQYF.

This clone was seen a handful of times. V usage is TRBV5-1 and J usage is TRBJ1-1; 7 nucleotides line up with TRBD1. Germline assignment: CDR1 SGHRS and CDR2 YFSETQ. V shed 0 bases and J 2 bases; nucleotides not matched to a gene: 4. The CDR3 sequence is 15 residues long. CDR3 sequence: CASSLAGTDNTEAFF. CDR3 in DNA: TGCGCCAGCAGCTTGGCAGGGACAGATAACACTGAAGCTTTCTTT.